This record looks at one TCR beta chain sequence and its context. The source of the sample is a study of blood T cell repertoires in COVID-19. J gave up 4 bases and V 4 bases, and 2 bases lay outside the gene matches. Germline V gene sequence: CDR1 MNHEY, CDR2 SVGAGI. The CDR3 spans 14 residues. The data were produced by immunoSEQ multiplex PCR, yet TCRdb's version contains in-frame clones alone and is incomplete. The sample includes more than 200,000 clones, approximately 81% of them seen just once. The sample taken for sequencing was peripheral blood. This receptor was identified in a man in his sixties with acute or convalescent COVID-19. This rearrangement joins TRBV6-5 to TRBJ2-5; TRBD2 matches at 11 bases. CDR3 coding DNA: TGTGCCAGCAGTTCTAGCGGGGGGCGAGAGACCCAGTACTTC. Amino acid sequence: CASSSSGGRETQYF.